This T cell receptor beta chain was profiled in a study of T cell responses to AZD1222 COVID-19 vaccine. Study-level findings and limits: Clonal diversity was possibly underestimated, and the donors were mostly white British, with more females.

Germline CDR1 is LGHDT and CDR2 is YNNKEL (reference sequence). V was shortened by 6 bases and J by 0 bases, with 11 bases between the two germline ends. This CDR3 has 14 amino acids. About this clone: Its antigen is unidentified.

Sequencing used immunoSEQ multiplex PCR; TCRdb keeps in-frame clones, though not all of them. The data show 85,000 to 130,000 clones, approximately 91% seen once. The chain recombines TRBV3-1 (or the pseudogene TRBV3-2) with TRBJ1-2; D call uncertain. The input for sequencing was peripheral blood, taken on day 0 of AZD1222 vaccination. This clonotype was obtained from an adult in good health. As DNA, the CDR3 is TGTGCCAGCAGGACCCGGGGAGCTAACTATGGCTACACCTTC. It codes for CASRTRGANYGYTF.